The source of this T cell receptor (beta chain) is a study of spatial heterogeneity in lung cancer. Study details: Sequence detection consistently recorded a greater number of beta-chain than alpha-chain sequences. Points from the study as a whole: Intratumoral expanded alpha and beta TCR counts were found to track tumor mutation counts.

Specified time point: sample taken at primary tumor resection. Samples came from roughly 72 TRACERx patients with untreated early-stage lung cancer. Details on this clonotype: Antigen unknown.

A unique molecular identifier was carried by every single TCR cDNA molecule. From the 5' RACE reads, TCRdb called clonotypes with MiXCR, one entry per CDR3 protein. The sample holds thousands of distinct CDR3 sequences, 14% seen once. The sequences come from lung tumor tissue, collected at surgery. This clonotype originated in a male donor with early-stage non-small cell lung cancer.

CDR3 residues: CAGSIWASGGTDTQYF. CDR3 nucleotides: TGTGCCGGGTCCATATGGGCTAGCGGAGGCACAGATACGCAGTATTTT. The V call is TRBV7-2, the J call TRBJ2-3; 7 bases match TRBD2. Trimming took 11 bases from V and 1 from J; bases not matched to a gene: 15. This CDR3 spans 16 amino acids. In germline, CDR1 is SGHTA, CDR2 FQGNSA.